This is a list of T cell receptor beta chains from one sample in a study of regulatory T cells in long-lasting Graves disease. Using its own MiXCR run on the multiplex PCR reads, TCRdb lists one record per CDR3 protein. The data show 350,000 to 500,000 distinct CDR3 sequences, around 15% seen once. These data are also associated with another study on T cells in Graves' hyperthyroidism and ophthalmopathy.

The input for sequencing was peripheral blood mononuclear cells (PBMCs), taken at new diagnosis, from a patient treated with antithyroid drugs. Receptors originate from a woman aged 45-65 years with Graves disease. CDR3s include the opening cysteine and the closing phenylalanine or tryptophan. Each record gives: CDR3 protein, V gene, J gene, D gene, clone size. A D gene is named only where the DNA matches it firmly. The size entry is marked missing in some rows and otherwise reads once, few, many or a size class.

CDR3 protein: CASSLRTGGNGANVLTF
V gene: TRBV12-3/TRBV12-4
J gene: TRBJ2-6
D gene: TRBD1
clone size: few

CDR3 protein: CSASPRYALGYEQYF
V gene: TRBV20-1
J gene: TRBJ2-7
D gene: .
clone size: many

CDR3 protein: CASSLRTQYF
V gene: TRBV27
J gene: TRBJ2-5
D gene: .
clone size: few

CDR3 protein: CASSIGGSGETQYF
V gene: TRBV19
J gene: TRBJ2-5
D gene: .
clone size: few

CDR3 protein: CASSATTRTYEQYF
V gene: TRBV28
J gene: TRBJ2-7
D gene: .
clone size: many

CDR3 protein: CAGKISSTDTQYF
V gene: TRBV5-8
J gene: TRBJ2-3
D gene: .
clone size: .

CDR3 protein: CASSPSPGPNQPQHF
V gene: TRBV9
J gene: TRBJ1-5
D gene: .
clone size: many

CDR3 protein: CASSPRRTENTEAFF
V gene: TRBV7-8
J gene: TRBJ1-1
D gene: .
clone size: .

CDR3 protein: CASSWGLAGVLTPYEQYF
V gene: TRBV5-5
J gene: TRBJ2-7
D gene: TRBD2
clone size: many

CDR3 protein: CASSLVEENYNEQFF
V gene: TRBV11-2
J gene: TRBJ2-1
D gene: .
clone size: .

CDR3 protein: CASSLATGLLAKNIQYF
V gene: TRBV12-3/TRBV12-4
J gene: TRBJ2-4
D gene: .
clone size: many

CDR3 protein: CASSAGPDRVNTEAFF
V gene: TRBV6-1
J gene: TRBJ1-1
D gene: TRBD1
clone size: many

CDR3 protein: CASSRASGATDTQYF
V gene: TRBV11-2
J gene: TRBJ2-3
D gene: .
clone size: few

CDR3 protein: CASSQGSGLAVEQYF
V gene: TRBV4-1
J gene: TRBJ2-7
D gene: TRBD2
clone size: .

CDR3 protein: CASSSDFAVSYEQYF
V gene: TRBV5-4
J gene: TRBJ2-7
D gene: .
clone size: many